This T cell receptor beta chain was documented in a study of identical twins. Study outcomes and limitations: The abundant beta clonotypes from cord blood had fewer insertions, and memory repertoires had none of this.

Concerning this clonotype itself: Its antigen is currently unknown.

Via MiXCR, TCRdb re-called the 5' RACE reads, giving one row per CDR3 protein. In the table there are some 1,600,000 distinct CDR3 sequences, under 35% of which are singletons. The CDR3 loop spans 18 amino acids. The J segment lost 9 bases and the V segment lost 1 base, leaving 13 bases of the junction unmatched. From germline, CDR1 is SGDLS and CDR2 YYNGEE. The chain couples TRBV9 to TRBJ2-2; 12 bases are a match to TRBD2. This TCR came from a newborn girl in good health. Material: cord blood. DNA for the CDR3: TGTGCCAGCAGCGTACCTGCGACTAGCGGGGGATTCGCCCGGGAGCTGTTTTTT. Translated, it gives CASSVPATSGGFARELFF.